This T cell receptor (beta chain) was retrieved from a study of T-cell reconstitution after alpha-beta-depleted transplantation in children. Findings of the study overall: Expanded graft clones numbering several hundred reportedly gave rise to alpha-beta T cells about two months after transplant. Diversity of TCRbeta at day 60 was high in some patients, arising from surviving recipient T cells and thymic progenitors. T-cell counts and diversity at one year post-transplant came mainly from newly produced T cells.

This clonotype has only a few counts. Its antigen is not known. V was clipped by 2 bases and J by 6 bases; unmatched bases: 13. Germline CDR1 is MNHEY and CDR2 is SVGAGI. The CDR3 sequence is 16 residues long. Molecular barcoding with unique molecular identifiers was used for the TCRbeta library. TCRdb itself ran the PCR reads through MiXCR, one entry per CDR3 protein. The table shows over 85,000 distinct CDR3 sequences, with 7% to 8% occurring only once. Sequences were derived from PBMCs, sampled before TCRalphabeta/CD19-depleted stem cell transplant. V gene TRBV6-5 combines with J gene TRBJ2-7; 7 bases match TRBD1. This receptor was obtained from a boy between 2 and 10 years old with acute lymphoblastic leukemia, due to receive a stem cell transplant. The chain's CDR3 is CASSYKGGARGVEQYF. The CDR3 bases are TGTGCCAGCAGTTACAAAGGGGGCGCGAGGGGAGTCGAGCAGTACTTC.